This note documents a single TCR beta chain sequence. Original data processing: Estimation of nucleated cell counts was performed using reference gene primer amplification. Clones were read by immunoSEQ multiplex PCR, and TCRdb kept only the in-frame ones, dropping some. That table furnishes V, J and clone size, whereas the DNA furnished D and trimming. The table shows about 89,000 clones, with approximately 89% occurring only once. This entry is derived from a study of blood T cell repertoires in COVID-19. Study in general: Acute-phase and convalescent COVID-19 samples originated in the United States, Italy and Spain. Nucleic acid was either cDNA or gDNA, and it came from T cells, B-cell-depleted T cells, or PBMCs.

The CDR3 runs to 15 residues. The V gene's germline CDR1 is LNHDA and CDR2 SQIVND (reference sequence). Unmatched junction bases numbered 5, after V lost 3 bases and J lost 2 bases. The specimen was peripheral blood. The chain is built from TRBV19 and TRBJ2-5, with 8 bases matching TRBD2. The receptor's source is a human donor with active COVID-19. The donor label of this sample is uncertain. The CDR3 sequence is CASSMLSGAQETQYF. CDR3 sequence (DNA): TGTGCCAGTAGTATGCTTAGCGGGGCACAAGAGACCCAGTACTTC. The full variable domain, rest sourced from reference TRBV19 and TRBJ2-5, is DGGITQSPKYLFRKEGQNVTLSCEQNLNHDAMYWYRQDPGQGLRLIYYSQIVNDFQKGDIAEGYSVSREKKESFPLTVTSAQKNPTAFYLCASSMLSGAQETQYFGPGTRLLVL.